The entry below describes one T cell receptor (beta chain). What it recognizes is unknown. This sample was taken from a study of blood T cells in healthy people across ages. Study findings and constraints: Estimates of diversity drawn from one million T cells were considered underestimates.

A second PCR, run for roughly 7 to 12 cycles, used a sample-barcoded 5' primer plus a J-beta primer mix. In TCRdb, the 5' RACE reads were re-called with MiXCR into one record per CDR3 protein. Among roughly 1,800,000 distinct CDR3 sequences, 49% were seen once, and the ten largest hold approximately 2.1%. This sequence originates from a woman between 35 and 50 years old in good health. The sequencing sample was made of blood.

CDR3 in amino acids: CASSVEDGTGSNEKLFF. The CDR3 DNA is TGTGCCAGCAGCGTAGAGGATGGGACAGGGAGTAATGAAAAACTGTTTTTT. The chain combines TRBV9 with TRBJ1-4; 9 bases map to TRBD1. Looked up from germline, CDR1 is SGDLS and CDR2 is YYNGEE. V shed 0 bases, J shed 4 bases, and the junction held 7 bases outside the gene matches. This CDR3 is 17 amino acids long.